The TCR beta chain under discussion was sequenced for a study of blood T cells in healthy people across ages. This clonotype was picked up a small number of times. Its specificity is unknown. V lost 3 bases, J lost 5 bases, and 14 bases lay in between. The CDR3 length is 14 residues. The germline V gene has CDR1 SEHNR and CDR2 FQNEAQ (reference sequence). Study observations and caveats: The CMV status of each donor remained undetermined, and this could have confounded shifts in expanded clonotypes.

PCR was performed a second time for about 7 to 11 cycles using a sample-barcoded 5' primer and a J-beta primer mix. MiXCR, run by TCRdb on the 5' RACE reads, gives a single entry per CDR3 protein. The table has around 1.5 million distinct CDR3 sequences, approximately 59% seen once; the top ten hold under 8.5%. This chain joins TRBV7-9 and TRBJ2-7; D unclear. Sequenced material: blood. This TCR derives from a man younger than 35 in good health. As DNA, the CDR3 is TGTGCCAGCAGCTTGACTGTAACCCCTCACGAGCAGTACTTC. Residues: CASSLTVTPHEQYF. The full variable domain, rest sourced from reference TRBV7-9 and TRBJ2-7, is DTGVSQNPRHKITKRGQNVTFRCDPISEHNRLYWYRQTLGQGPEFLTYFQNEAQLEKSRLLSDRFSAERPKGSFSTLEIQRTEQGDSAMYLCASSLTVTPHEQYFGPGTRLTVT.